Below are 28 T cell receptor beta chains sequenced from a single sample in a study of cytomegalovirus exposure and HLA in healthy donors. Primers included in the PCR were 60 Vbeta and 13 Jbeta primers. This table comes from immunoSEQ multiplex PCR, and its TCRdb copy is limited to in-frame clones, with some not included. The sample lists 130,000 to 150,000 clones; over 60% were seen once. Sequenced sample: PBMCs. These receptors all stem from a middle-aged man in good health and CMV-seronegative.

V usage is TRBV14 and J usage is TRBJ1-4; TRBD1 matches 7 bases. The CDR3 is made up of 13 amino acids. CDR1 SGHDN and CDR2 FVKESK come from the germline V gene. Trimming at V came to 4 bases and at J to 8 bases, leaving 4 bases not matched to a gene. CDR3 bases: TGTGCCAGCAGCCCGCGACAGGGAGAAAAACTGTTTTTT. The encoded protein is CASSPRQGEKLFF.

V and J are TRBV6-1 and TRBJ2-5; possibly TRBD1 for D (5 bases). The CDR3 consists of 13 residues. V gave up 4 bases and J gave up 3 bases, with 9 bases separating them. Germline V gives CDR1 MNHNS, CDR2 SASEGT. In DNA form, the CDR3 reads TGTGCCAGCAGTGGGGTCAGGGAAGAGACCCAGTACTTC. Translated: CASSGVREETQYF.

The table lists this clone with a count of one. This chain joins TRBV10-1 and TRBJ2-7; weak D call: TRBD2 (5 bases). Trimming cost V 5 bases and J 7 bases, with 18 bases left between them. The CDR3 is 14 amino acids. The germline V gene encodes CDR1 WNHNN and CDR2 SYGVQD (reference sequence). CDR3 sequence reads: CASSPGLERGEQYF. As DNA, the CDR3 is TGCGCCAGCAGTCCGGGCCTCGAACGAGGGGAGCAGTACTTC.

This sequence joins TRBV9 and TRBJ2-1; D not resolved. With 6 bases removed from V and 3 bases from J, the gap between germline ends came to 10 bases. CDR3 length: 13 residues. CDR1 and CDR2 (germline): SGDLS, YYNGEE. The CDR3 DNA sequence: TGTGCCAGCACCCAGACTGGCTACAATGAGCAGTTCTTC. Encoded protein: CASTQTGYNEQFF. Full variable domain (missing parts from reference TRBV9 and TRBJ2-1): DSGVTQTPKHLITATGQRVTLRCSPRSGDLSVYWYQQSLDQGLQFLIQYYNGEERAKGNILERFSAQQFPDLHSELNLSSLELGDSALYFCASTQTGYNEQFFGPGTRLTVL.

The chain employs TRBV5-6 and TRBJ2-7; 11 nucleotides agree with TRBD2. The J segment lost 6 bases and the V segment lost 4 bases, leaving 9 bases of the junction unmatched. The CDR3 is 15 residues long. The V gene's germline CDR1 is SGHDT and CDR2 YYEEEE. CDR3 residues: CASSALAGDFLEQYF. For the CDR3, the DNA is TGTGCCAGCAGCGCACTAGCGGGAGATTTTCTCGAGCAGTACTTC.

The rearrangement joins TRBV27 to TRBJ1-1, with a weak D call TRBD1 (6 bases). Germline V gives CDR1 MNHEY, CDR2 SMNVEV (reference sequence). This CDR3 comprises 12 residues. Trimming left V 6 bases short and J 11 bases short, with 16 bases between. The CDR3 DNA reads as TGTGCCAGCAGAAAATTACAGGGAATGGCTTTCTTT. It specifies CASRKLQGMAFF.

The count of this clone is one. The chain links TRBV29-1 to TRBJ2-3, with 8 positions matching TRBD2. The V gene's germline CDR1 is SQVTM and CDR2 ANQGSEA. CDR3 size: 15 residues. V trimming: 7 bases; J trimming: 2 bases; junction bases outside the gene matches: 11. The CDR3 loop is CSASKVAGYTDTQYF. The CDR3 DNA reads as TGCAGCGCCTCAAAAGTAGCGGGATACACAGATACGCAGTATTTT.

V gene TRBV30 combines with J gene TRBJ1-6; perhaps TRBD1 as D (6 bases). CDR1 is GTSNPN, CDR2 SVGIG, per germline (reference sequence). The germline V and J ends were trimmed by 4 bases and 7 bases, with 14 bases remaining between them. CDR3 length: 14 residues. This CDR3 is CAWMAGVRNSPLHF. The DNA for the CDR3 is TGTGCCTGGATGGCAGGGGTGCGAAATTCACCCCTCCACTTT.

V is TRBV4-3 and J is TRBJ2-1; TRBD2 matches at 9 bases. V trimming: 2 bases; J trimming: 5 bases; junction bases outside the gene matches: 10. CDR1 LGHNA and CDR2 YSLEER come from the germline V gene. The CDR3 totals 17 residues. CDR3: CASSQTILAGYHNEQFF. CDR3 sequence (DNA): TGCGCCAGCAGCCAAACCATTCTAGCGGGATACCACAATGAGCAGTTCTTC.

The CDR3 DNA reads TGTGCTAGTGGTGACAGGGGCAACTACGAGCAGTACTTC. Protein sequence: CASGDRGNYEQYF. V and J are TRBV12-5 and TRBJ2-7; 8 bases are a match to TRBD1. The CDR3 spans 13 residues. The trim removed 5 bases at V and 3 bases at J, leaving 3 bases unmatched. CDR1 and CDR2 from the germline V gene are LGHNT and FRNRAP.

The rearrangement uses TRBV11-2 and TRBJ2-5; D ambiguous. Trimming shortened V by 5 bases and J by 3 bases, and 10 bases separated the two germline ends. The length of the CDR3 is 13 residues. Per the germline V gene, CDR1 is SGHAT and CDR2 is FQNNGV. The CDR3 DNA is TGTGCCAGCAGCAGAGAGTTTAAAGAGACCCAGTACTTC. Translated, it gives CASSREFKETQYF.

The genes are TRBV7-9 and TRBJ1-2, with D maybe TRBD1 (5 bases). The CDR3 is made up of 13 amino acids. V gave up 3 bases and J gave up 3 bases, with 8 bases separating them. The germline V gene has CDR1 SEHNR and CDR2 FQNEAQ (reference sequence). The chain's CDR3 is CASSFGRDYGYTF. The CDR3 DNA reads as TGTGCCAGCAGCTTTGGCAGGGACTATGGCTACACCTTC.

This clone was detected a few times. Here the CDR3 reads CASSQKRSMSSYNEQFF. CDR3 DNA sequence: TGCGCCAGCAGCCAGAAGCGTAGCATGAGCTCCTACAATGAGCAGTTCTTC. The V and J genes are TRBV4-1 and TRBJ2-1; unclear D gene. The germline V gene encodes CDR1 MGHRA and CDR2 YSYEKL. This CDR3 is built from 17 residues. Trimming cost V 3 bases and J 0 bases, with 15 bases left between them.

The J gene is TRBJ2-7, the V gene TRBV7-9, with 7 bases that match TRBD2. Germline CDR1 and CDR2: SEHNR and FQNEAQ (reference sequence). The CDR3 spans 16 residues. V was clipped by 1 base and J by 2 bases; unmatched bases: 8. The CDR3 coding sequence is TGTGCCAGCAGCTTAGAAGGGACCAGCGGGGCCTACGAGCAGTACTTC. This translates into CASSLEGTSGAYEQYF.

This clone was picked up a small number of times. The CDR3: CASSIRGDQPQHF. CDR3 DNA sequence: TGTGCCAGCAGTATCAGGGGCGATCAGCCCCAGCATTTT. The chain joins TRBV6-1 to TRBJ1-5; tentatively, D is TRBD1 (6 bases). The CDR3 length is 13 residues. Germline CDR1 reads MNHNS; CDR2 reads SASEGT. V lost 5 bases and J lost 5, with 10 bases in between.

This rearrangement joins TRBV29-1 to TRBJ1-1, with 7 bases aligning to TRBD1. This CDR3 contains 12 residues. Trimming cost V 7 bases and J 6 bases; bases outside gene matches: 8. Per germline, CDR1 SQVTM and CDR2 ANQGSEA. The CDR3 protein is CSGQGVIPEAFF. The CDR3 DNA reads TGCAGCGGACAGGGCGTTATACCTGAAGCTTTCTTT. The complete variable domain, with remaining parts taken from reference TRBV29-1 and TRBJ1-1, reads SAVISQKPSRDICQRGTSLTIQCQVDSQVTMMFWYRQQPGQSLTLIATANQGSEATYESGFVIDKFPISRPNLTFSTLTVSNMSPEDSSIYLCSGQGVIPEAFFGQGTRLTVV.

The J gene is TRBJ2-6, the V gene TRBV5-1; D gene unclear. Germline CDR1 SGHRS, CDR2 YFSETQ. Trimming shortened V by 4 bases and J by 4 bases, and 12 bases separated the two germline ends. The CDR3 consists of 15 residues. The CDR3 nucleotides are TGCGCCAGCAGCCAGGCACCCCAGGGGGCCAACGTCCTGACTTTC. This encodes CASSQAPQGANVLTF.

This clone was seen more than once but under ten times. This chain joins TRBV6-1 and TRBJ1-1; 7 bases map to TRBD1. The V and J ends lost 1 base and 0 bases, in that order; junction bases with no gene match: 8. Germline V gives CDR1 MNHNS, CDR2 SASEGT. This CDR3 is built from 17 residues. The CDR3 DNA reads TGTGCCAGCAGTGAAGTTTTGGGGACAGACTTGAACACTGAAGCTTTCTTT. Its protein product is CASSEVLGTDLNTEAFF.

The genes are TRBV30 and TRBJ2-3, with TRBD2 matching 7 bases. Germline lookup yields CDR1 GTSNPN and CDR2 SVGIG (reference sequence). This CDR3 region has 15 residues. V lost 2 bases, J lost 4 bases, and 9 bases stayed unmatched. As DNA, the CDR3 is TGTGCCTGGAGTAAGGAGGGAGGGTCGTCAGATACGCAGTATTTT. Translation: CAWSKEGGSSDTQYF.

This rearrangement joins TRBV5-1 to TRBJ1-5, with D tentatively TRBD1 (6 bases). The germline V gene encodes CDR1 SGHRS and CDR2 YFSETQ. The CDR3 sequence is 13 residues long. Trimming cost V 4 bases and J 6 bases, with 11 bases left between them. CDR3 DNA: TGCGCCAGCAGCGGTCAGGGGTCTCAGCCCCAGCATTTT. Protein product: CASSGQGSQPQHF.

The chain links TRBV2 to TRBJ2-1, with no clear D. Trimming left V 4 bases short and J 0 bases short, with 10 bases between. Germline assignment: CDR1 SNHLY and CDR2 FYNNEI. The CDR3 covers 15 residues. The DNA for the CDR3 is TGTGCCAGCAGTGCCCGGTACAGCTCCTACAATGAGCAGTTCTTC. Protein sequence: CASSARYSSYNEQFF.

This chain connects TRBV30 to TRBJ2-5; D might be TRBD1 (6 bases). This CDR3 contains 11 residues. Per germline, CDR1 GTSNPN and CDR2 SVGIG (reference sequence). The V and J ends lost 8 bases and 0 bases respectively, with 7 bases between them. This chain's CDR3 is CATGHQETQYF. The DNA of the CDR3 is TGTGCCACAGGGCACCAAGAGACCCAGTACTTC.

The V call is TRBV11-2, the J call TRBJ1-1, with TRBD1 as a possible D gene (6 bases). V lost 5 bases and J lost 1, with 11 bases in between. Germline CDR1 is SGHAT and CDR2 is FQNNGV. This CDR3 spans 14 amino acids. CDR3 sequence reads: CASSQNRANTEAFF. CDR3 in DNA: TGTGCCAGCAGCCAAAACAGGGCGAACACTGAAGCTTTCTTT.

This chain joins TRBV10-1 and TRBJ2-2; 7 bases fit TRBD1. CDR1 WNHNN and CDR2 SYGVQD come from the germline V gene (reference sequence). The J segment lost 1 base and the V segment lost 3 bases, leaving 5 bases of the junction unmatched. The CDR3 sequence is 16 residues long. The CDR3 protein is CASSDFWTGNTGELFF. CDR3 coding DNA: TGCGCCAGCAGTGATTTTTGGACAGGGAACACCGGGGAGCTGTTTTTT.

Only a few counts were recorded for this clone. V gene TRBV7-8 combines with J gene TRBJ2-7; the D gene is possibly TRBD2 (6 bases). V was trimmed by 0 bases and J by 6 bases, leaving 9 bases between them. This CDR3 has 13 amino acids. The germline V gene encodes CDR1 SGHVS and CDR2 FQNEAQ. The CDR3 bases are TGTGCCAGCAGCTTAGCTAGCGGCCCCGAGCAGTACTTC. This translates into CASSLASGPEQYF. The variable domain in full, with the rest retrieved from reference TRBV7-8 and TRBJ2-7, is GAGVSQSPRYKVAKRGQDVALRCDPISGHVSLFWYQQALGQGPEFLTYFQNEAQLDKSGLPSDRFFAERPEGSVSTLKIQRTQQEDSAVYLCASSLASGPEQYFGPGTRLTVT.

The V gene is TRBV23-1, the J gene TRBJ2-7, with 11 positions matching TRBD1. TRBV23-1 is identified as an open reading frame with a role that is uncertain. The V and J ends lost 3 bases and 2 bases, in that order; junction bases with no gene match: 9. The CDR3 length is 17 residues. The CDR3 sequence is CASSQGQGERDPYEQYF. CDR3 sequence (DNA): TGCGCCAGCAGTCAGGGACAGGGGGAGAGGGATCCCTACGAGCAGTACTTC.

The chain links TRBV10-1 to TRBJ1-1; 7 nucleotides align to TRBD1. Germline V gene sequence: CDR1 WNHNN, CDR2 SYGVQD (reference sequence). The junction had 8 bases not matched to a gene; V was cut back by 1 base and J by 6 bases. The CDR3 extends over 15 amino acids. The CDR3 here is CASSEYTGDGAEAFF. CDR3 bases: TGCGCCAGCAGTGAGTATACAGGGGATGGTGCTGAAGCTTTCTTT.

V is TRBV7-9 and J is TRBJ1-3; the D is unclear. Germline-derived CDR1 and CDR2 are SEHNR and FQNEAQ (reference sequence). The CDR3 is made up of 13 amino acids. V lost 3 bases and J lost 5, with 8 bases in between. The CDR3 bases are TGTGCCAGCAGCTTCTTTAGTAGAAACACCATATATTTT. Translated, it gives CASSFFSRNTIYF.